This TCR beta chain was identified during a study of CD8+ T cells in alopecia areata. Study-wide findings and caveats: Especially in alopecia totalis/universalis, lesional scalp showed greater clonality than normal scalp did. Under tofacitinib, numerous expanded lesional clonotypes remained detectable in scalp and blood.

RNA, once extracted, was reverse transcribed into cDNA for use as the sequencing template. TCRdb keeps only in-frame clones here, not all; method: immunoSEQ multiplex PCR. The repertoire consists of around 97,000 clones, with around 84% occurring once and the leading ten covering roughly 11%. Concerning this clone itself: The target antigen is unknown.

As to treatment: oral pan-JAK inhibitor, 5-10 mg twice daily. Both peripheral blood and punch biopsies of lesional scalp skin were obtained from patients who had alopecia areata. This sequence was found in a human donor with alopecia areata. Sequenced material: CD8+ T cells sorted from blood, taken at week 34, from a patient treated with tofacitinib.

The CDR3 here is CASRNNFLAGPAKNIQYF. The CDR3 DNA reads as TGTGCCAGCAGGAACAATTTCCTAGCGGGACCTGCCAAAAACATTCAGTACTTC. This chain joins TRBV21-1 and TRBJ2-4; the D segment call TRBD2 is taken from the table without a DNA check. TRBV21-1 is a pseudogene segment. This CDR3 is built from 18 residues.